Described below is a single TCR beta chain sequence and its context. This entry is derived from a study of blood T cell repertoires in COVID-19. Across the whole study: Both acute and convalescent COVID-19 samples were obtained from the United States, Italy and Spain. PBMCs, B-cell-depleted T cells, or T cells were the source of the cDNA or gDNA that made up the material.

CDR1 LGHNA and CDR2 YNFKEQ come from the germline V gene. The CDR3 is made up of 14 amino acids. V was clipped by 0 bases and J by 5 bases, with 8 bases between them. Original processing methods: For nucleated cells, counts were estimated from reference gene primer amplification. Data came from immunoSEQ multiplex PCR; TCRdb stores just in-frame clones and leaves some out. The V and J calls and the clone size are those of that table, but D and trimming were determined from the DNA. The sample has about 380,000 clones; 75% to 90% are singletons. The origin of this receptor is a woman between 18 and 29 years old with acute or convalescent COVID-19. Sequences were obtained from peripheral blood. V and J are TRBV4-2 and TRBJ2-1; unclear D gene. Written as DNA, the CDR3 is TGTGCCAGCAGCCAAGATAACGCGGACAATGAGCAGTTCTTC. Amino acids: CASSQDNADNEQFF.